This passage covers 12 T cell receptor beta chains from one sample sequenced in a study of tumour-infiltrating T cells in Burkitt lymphoma. Only in-frame clones appear in the TCRdb table, and some are missing; sequencing was by immunoSEQ multiplex PCR. Among about 46,000 clones listed, less than 40% were seen once. The sample consisted of tumor tissue. The receptor source for this set is a human donor with Burkitt lymphoma.

The sample holds a few counts of this clone. At one boundary the junction diverges from the germline segment, which might be a read error. The J gene is TRBJ1-4, the V gene TRBV7-9; no definite D call. The germline V gene has CDR1 SEHNR and CDR2 FQNEAQ (reference sequence). CDR3 length equals 11 residues. CDR3 region: CASSLADLQVF. Written as DNA, the CDR3 is TGTGCCAGCAGCTTAGCGGACCTCCAAGTTTTT.

The rearrangement links TRBV5-1 to TRBJ1-6, with D tentatively TRBD1 (6 bases). The CDR3 has 15 residues. Trimming pared 6 bases from V and 7 bases from J, leaving 17 bases between. Germline V CDR1 and CDR2: SGHRS, YFSETQ. CDR3: CASTGLGQGNSPLHF. The CDR3 bases are TGCGCCAGCACCGGCCTGGGGCAGGGGAATTCACCCCTCCACTTT.

This chain links TRBV7-6 with TRBJ2-7; D uncertain. The CDR3 totals 14 residues. CDR1 and CDR2 (germline): SGHVS, FNYEAQ. V was clipped by 5 bases and J by 1 base, with 12 bases between them. In nucleotides, the CDR3 is TGTGCCAGCAGCCCCCGGGCAGCTTCCTACGAGCAGTACTTC. Its protein is CASSPRAASYEQYF.

This chain links TRBV5-1 with TRBJ2-5; tentatively, D is TRBD2 (6 bases). Per the germline V gene, CDR1 is SGHRS and CDR2 is YFSETQ. The CDR3 contains 16 residues. V was shortened by 0 bases and J by 2 bases, with 14 bases between the two germline ends. The CDR3, as DNA: TGCGCCAGCAGCTTGGTGTCCGGGGGACCGCAAGAGACCCAGTACTTC. This codes for CASSLVSGGPQETQYF.

This clone appeared a few times. J is TRBJ2-7 and V is TRBV25-1; 10 bases agree with TRBD1. The CDR3 sequence is 13 residues long. The germline V gene encodes CDR1 MGHDK and CDR2 SYGVNS. The V and J ends lost 6 bases and 1 base, in that order; junction bases with no gene match: 0. This CDR3 is CASRGQGSYEQYF. CDR3 DNA: TGTGCCAGCAGGGGACAGGGGTCCTACGAGCAGTACTTC.

This clone appeared a few times. The rearrangement links TRBV13 to TRBJ2-1; TRBD1 agrees at 12 bases. This CDR3 spans 17 amino acids. Germline CDR1 is PRHDT and CDR2 is FYEKMQ (reference sequence). After removal of 5 bases from V and 5 bases from J, the junction contained 10 bases not matched to a gene. CDR3 loop: CASSPGTGGTPDNEQFF. CDR3 coding DNA: TGTGCCAGCAGCCCAGGGACAGGGGGCACCCCGGACAATGAGCAGTTCTTC.

This clone occurred a few times. V and J are TRBV5-4 and TRBJ1-1; 7 bases are a match to TRBD1. There are 14 residues in the CDR3. Germline V gene lookup returns CDR1 SGHNT and CDR2 YYREEE (reference sequence). The J segment lost 3 bases and the V segment lost 4 bases, leaving 6 bases of the junction unmatched. The CDR3 DNA reads as TGTGCCAGCAGCGACAGGGTGGGCGACACTGAAGCTTTCTTT. Translating it yields CASSDRVGDTEAFF.

V usage is TRBV11-2 and J usage is TRBJ1-1; 10 nucleotides line up with TRBD1. J gave up 5 bases and V 5 bases, and 8 bases lay outside the gene matches. Looked up from germline, CDR1 is SGHAT and CDR2 is FQNNGV. The CDR3 has 15 residues. The CDR3: CASSAGTGEMTEAFF. In DNA, the CDR3 is TGTGCCAGCAGCGCCGGGACAGGGGAGATGACTGAAGCTTTCTTT.

This clone was seen once. This chain uses TRBV7-2 with TRBJ2-3; no clear D gene. Trimming pared 4 bases from V and 3 bases from J, leaving 8 bases between. Germline-derived CDR1 and CDR2 are SGHTA and FQGNSA. The CDR3 totals 13 residues. This CDR3 reads CASSWIETDTQYF. Written as DNA, the CDR3 is TGTGCCAGCAGCTGGATCGAAACAGATACGCAGTATTTT. Complete variable domain (other parts from reference TRBV7-2 and TRBJ2-3): GAGVSQSPSNKVTEKGKDVELRCDPISGHTALYWYRQSLGQGLEFLIYFQGNSAPDKSGLPSDRFSAERTGGSVSTLTIQRTQQEDSAVYLCASSWIETDTQYFGPGTRLTVL.

V gene TRBV10-3 combines with J gene TRBJ2-7, with 7 nucleotides matching TRBD2. The junction had 5 bases not matched to a gene; V was cut back by 6 bases and J by 6 bases. CDR1 and CDR2 from the germline V gene are ENHRY and SYGVKD. CDR3 length equals 12 residues. As DNA, the CDR3 is TGTGCCATCAGGGGGGGGGAGCGCGAGCAGTACTTC. Its protein product is CAIRGGEREQYF.

J is TRBJ2-1 and V is TRBV2; D is undetermined. V was pared by 7 bases and J by 9 bases, with 10 bases between. In germline, CDR1 is SNHLY, CDR2 FYNNEI. The CDR3 is 11 amino acids. CDR3 protein: CASIKLGEQFF. CDR3 DNA sequence: TGTGCCAGCATAAAGCTTGGTGAGCAGTTCTTC.

This clone showed up just once. This chain connects TRBV15 to TRBJ2-3, with unresolved D. V was cut by 5 bases and J by 5 bases, with 11 bases left in between. This CDR3 region has 13 residues. Per germline, CDR1 LNHNV and CDR2 YYDKDF (reference sequence). The CDR3 here is CATSPSGRDTQYF. Here the CDR3 DNA reads TGTGCCACCAGCCCTTCAGGAAGAGATACGCAGTATTTT.